The 16 T cell receptor beta chains below all came from one sample that was sequenced in a study of cytomegalovirus exposure and HLA in healthy donors. The study ran its PCR with 60 Vbeta and 13 Jbeta primers. Here immunoSEQ multiplex PCR was the method, and the copy in TCRdb shows in-frame clones only, minus some. The repertoire holds around 140,000 clones, with around four fifths as singletons. The sample taken for sequencing was PBMCs. The receptors were sampled from a woman aged 40 to 49 in good health and CMV-seronegative.

This clone was recorded only once. One end of the junction is discordant with germline, which a read error may explain. The CDR3 protein is CASSLVASGGMRETQYF. CDR3 sequence (DNA): TGTGCTAGCAGCTTAGTCGCTAGCGGGGGGATGCGAGAGACCCAGTACTTC. V gene TRBV7-7 combines with J gene TRBJ2-5; 11 positions agree with TRBD2. This CDR3 is 17 amino acids long. Germline CDR1 is SSHAT and CDR2 is FNYEAQ (reference sequence). The full variable domain, rest sourced from reference TRBV7-7 and TRBJ2-5, is GAGVSQSPRYKVTKRGQDVTLRCDPISSHATLYWYQQALGQGPEFLTYFNYEAQPDKSGLPSDRFSAERPEGSISTLTIQRTEQRDSAMYRCASSLVASGGMRETQYFGPGTRLLVL.

The V gene is TRBV5-1, the J gene TRBJ1-1; D uncertain. The V gene's germline CDR1 is SGHRS and CDR2 YFSETQ. CDR3 size: 13 residues. Between the trimmed V and J ends, which lost 4 bases and 1 base, there was a span of 8 bases. The CDR3 reads CASSARQNTEAFF. In DNA, the CDR3 is TGCGCCAGCAGCGCCCGACAGAACACTGAAGCTTTCTTT.

V gene TRBV5-1 combines with J gene TRBJ1-4; 10 positions agree with TRBD1. This CDR3 is built from 16 residues. With 3 bases clipped from V and 4 bases from J, the junction kept 6 bases outside the gene matches. The germline V gene has CDR1 SGHRS and CDR2 YFSETQ. CDR3 amino acids: CASSWGDRGINEKLFF. CDR3 bases: TGCGCCAGCAGCTGGGGGGACAGGGGTATTAATGAAAAACTGTTTTTT.

The rearrangement joins TRBV4-3 to TRBJ1-6, with TRBD1 identical over 8 bases. V dropped 4 bases and J dropped 12; count of bases not matched to a gene: 11. There are 15 residues in the CDR3. Germline lookup yields CDR1 LGHNA and CDR2 YSLEER. The CDR3 DNA sequence: TGCGCCAGCAGCCGCGAGGACAGGGACTGGGGACCCCTCCACTTT. It encodes CASSREDRDWGPLHF.

The chain employs TRBV6-1 and TRBJ2-5; weak D call: TRBD1 (7 bases). Germline loops: CDR1 MNHNS, CDR2 SASEGT. Trimming left V 8 bases short and J 1 base short, with 17 bases between. This CDR3 is 15 amino acids long. The chain's CDR3 is CASRSQGGLQETQYF. The CDR3 nucleotides are TGTGCCAGCCGATCCCAGGGGGGACTCCAAGAGACCCAGTACTTC.

The CDR3: CASRDRGRGSNQPQHF. CDR3 bases: TGTGCCAGCAGGGACAGGGGTCGTGGGAGCAATCAGCCCCAGCATTTT. The chain couples TRBV6-6 to TRBJ1-5; 9 nucleotides line up with TRBD1. With 6 bases clipped from V and 1 base from J, the junction kept 7 bases outside the gene matches. CDR3 length: 16 residues. Germline loops: CDR1 MNHNY, CDR2 SVGAGI (reference sequence).

The chain combines TRBV25-1 with TRBJ1-5; possible D gene TRBD1, 5 bases. The CDR3 contains 15 residues. V dropped 1 base and J dropped 3 bases, with 10 bases sitting between them. Germline V lookup: CDR1 MGHDK, CDR2 SYGVNS. CDR3 in amino acids: CASSESVTVNQPQHF. CDR3 DNA: TGTGCCAGCAGTGAATCGGTGACAGTCAATCAGCCCCAGCATTTT.

The genes are TRBV25-1 and TRBJ1-2; 12 bases fit TRBD1. Germline CDR1 MGHDK, CDR2 SYGVNS. The V and J ends lost 3 bases and 2 bases, in that order; junction bases with no gene match: 4. The CDR3 totals 16 residues. CDR3 sequence (DNA): TGTGCCAGCAGTGACCAGGGACAGGGGGCGAACTATGGCTACACCTTC. Its translation: CASSDQGQGANYGYTF.

V and J are TRBV4-2 and TRBJ2-7; 12 nucleotides align to TRBD2. Germline V gives CDR1 LGHNA, CDR2 YNFKEQ. The ends lost 3 bases at V and 2 bases at J; junction bases unmatched: 2. The CDR3 is 15 residues long. DNA of the CDR3: TGTGCCAGCAGCCAGGCTAGCGGGGGGGCCTACGAGCAGTACTTC. It translates to CASSQASGGAYEQYF.

The genes are TRBV2 and TRBJ1-2; D remains unclear. This CDR3 comprises 13 residues. V was trimmed by 1 base and J by 8 bases, leaving 11 bases between them. Germline CDR1 reads SNHLY; CDR2 reads FYNNEI. CDR3 region: CASSEDSGRGYTF. The CDR3 DNA sequence: TGTGCCAGCAGTGAAGATAGTGGTCGGGGCTACACCTTC.

The chain recombines TRBV5-4 with TRBJ2-5, with D maybe TRBD2 (6 bases). The J call may be incorrect, as the DNA end agrees better with TRBJ2-7. Per germline, CDR1 SGHNT and CDR2 YYREEE (reference sequence). The CDR3 is 15 amino acids. The chain's CDR3 is CASSFGTGGTYEQYF. The DNA of the CDR3 is TGTGCCAGCAGCTTTGGTACGGGTGGGACTTACGAGCAGTACTTC.

The chain has TRBV5-1 and TRBJ2-1; 7 nucleotides align to TRBD2. The CDR3 covers 16 residues. J gave up 7 bases and V 4 bases, and 14 bases lay outside the gene matches. Germline V gene lookup returns CDR1 SGHRS and CDR2 YFSETQ. The CDR3 sequence is CASSPTKPGLGNEQFF. In DNA, the CDR3 is TGCGCCAGCAGCCCCACCAAGCCCGGACTAGGGAATGAGCAGTTCTTC.

V and J are TRBV11-2 and TRBJ1-2, with 10 bases aligning to TRBD1. This CDR3 is 15 amino acids long. Trimming at V came to 3 bases and at J to 5 bases, leaving 6 bases not matched to a gene. Germline assignment: CDR1 SGHAT and CDR2 FQNNGV. The CDR3 sequence: CASSFGTGERYGYTF. As DNA, the CDR3 is TGTGCCAGCAGCTTTGGGACAGGGGAGCGTTATGGCTACACCTTC.

J is TRBJ2-2 and V is TRBV9; 9 bases map to TRBD2. CDR3 length: 14 residues. The trim removed 3 bases at V and 10 bases at J, leaving 7 bases unmatched. The germline V gene encodes CDR1 SGDLS and CDR2 YYNGEE. CDR3 loop: CASSGKRGVTELFF. CDR3 bases: TGTGCCAGCAGCGGAAAGCGGGGGGTCACGGAGCTGTTTTTT.

The gene calls are TRBV5-1 and TRBJ1-5; 10 nucleotides agree with TRBD1. Germline lookup yields CDR1 SGHRS and CDR2 YFSETQ. This CDR3 has 16 amino acids. V lost 3 bases and J lost 2; bases outside the gene matches: 5. CDR3: CASSSLGQGGNQPQHF. The DNA of the CDR3 is TGCGCCAGCAGCTCCTTAGGACAGGGGGGCAATCAGCCCCAGCATTTT.

The chain links TRBV7-2 to TRBJ2-2, with 11 bases lining up with TRBD2. This CDR3 has 15 residues. The germline CDR1 and CDR2 sequences are SGHTA and FQGNSA. J lost 7 bases, V lost 6 bases, and 7 bases had no gene match. DNA of the CDR3: TGTGCCAGCAGGCGGACTAGCGGGTTGCTCGGGGAGCTGTTTTTT. Protein product: CASRRTSGLLGELFF. Together with reference TRBV7-2 and TRBJ2-2, the CDR3 gives the full variable domain: GAGVSQSPSNKVTEKGKDVELRCDPISGHTALYWYRQSLGQGLEFLIYFQGNSAPDKSGLPSDRFSAERTGGSVSTLTIQRTQQEDSAVYLCASRRTSGLLGELFFGEGSRLTVL.